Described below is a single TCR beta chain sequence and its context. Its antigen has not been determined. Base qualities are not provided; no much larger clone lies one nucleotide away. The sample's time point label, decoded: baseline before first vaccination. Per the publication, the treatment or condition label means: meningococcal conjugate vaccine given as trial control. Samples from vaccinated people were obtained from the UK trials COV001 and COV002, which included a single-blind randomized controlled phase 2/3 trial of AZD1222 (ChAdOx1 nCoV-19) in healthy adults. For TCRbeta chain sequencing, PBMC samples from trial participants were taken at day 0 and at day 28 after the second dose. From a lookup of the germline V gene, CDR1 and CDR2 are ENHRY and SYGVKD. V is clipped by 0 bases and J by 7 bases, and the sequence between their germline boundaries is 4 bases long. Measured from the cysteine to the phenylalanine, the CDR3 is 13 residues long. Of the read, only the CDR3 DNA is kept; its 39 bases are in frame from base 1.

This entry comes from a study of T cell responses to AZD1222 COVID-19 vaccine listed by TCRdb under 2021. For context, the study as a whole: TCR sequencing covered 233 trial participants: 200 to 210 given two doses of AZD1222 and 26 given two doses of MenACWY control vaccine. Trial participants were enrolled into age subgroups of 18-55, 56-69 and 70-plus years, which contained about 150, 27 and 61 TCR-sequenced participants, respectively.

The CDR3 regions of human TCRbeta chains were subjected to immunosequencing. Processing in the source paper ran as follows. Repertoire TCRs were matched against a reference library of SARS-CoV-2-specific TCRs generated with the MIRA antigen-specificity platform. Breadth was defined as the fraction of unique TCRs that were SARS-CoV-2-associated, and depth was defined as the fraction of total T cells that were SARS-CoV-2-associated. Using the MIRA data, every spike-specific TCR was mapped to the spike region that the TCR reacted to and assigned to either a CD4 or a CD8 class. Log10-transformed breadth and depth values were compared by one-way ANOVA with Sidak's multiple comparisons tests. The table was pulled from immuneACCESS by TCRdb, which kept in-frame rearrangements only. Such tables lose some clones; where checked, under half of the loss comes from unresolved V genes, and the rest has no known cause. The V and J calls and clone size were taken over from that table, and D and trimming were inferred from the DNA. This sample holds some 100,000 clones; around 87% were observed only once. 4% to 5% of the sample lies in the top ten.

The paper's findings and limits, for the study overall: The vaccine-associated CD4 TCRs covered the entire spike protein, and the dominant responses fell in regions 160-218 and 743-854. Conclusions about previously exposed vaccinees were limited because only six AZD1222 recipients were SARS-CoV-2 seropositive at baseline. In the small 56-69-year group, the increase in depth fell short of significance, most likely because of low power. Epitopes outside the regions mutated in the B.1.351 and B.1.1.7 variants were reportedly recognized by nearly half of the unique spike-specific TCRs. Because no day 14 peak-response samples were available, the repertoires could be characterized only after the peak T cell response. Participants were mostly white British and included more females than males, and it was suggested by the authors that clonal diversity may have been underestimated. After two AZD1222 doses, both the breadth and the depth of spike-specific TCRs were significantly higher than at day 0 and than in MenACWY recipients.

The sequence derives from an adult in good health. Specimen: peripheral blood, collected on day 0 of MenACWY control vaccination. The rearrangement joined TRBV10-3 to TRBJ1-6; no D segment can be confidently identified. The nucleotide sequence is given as TGTGCCATCAGTGAGTCCGGGAATTCACCCCTCCACTTT. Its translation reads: CAISESGNSPLHF.